This T cell receptor (beta chain) was documented in a study of blood T cell repertoires in COVID-19. At the level of the study: Sites across the United States, Italy and Spain contributed samples from acute and convalescent COVID-19.

Original processing notes: Estimation of nucleated cell counts relied on the amplification of reference gene primers. The protocol was immunoSEQ multiplex PCR, while the TCRdb copy is restricted to in-frame clones and leaves out a portion. V, J and clone size were drawn from that table, and D and trimming were deduced from the DNA. The profile covers 30,000 to 35,000 clones, with roughly 82% appearing a single time and under 50% taken by the ten largest. There are 15 residues in the CDR3. Trimming removed 7 bases from V and 7 bases from J, with 17 bases in between. Germline CDR1 and CDR2: LGHNA and YNFKEQ.

Sequenced sample: peripheral blood. This receptor was identified in a man aged 80 or over with active or convalescent COVID-19. The gene calls are TRBV4-2 and TRBJ1-6; D gene ambiguous. DNA for the CDR3: TGTGCCAGCACCCCAAGTATGGGCAGCAATTCACCCCTCCACTTT. It specifies CASTPSMGSNSPLHF.